The source of this TCR beta chain is a study of STAT5B mutations in CD4+ large granular lymphocyte leukemia. Controls came from buffy coats of healthy blood donors. Trimming cost V 5 bases and J 6 bases; bases outside gene matches: 10. This CDR3 has 15 residues. Germline CDR1 and CDR2: MDHEN and SYDVKM. Profiled with immunoSEQ multiplex PCR; TCRdb holds only in-frame clones, not every one. The data show some 30,000 clones, with roughly two thirds seen just once and roughly 2% held by the top ten. This sequence joins TRBV28 and TRBJ2-1; 7 positions agree with TRBD1. Sample: CD4+ T cells from blood buffy coats. This TCR derives from a human donor in good health. The CDR3 sequence is CASSRRQGNGNEQFF. The CDR3 region has the DNA TGTGCCAGCAGTCGGCGACAGGGAAATGGCAATGAGCAGTTCTTC.